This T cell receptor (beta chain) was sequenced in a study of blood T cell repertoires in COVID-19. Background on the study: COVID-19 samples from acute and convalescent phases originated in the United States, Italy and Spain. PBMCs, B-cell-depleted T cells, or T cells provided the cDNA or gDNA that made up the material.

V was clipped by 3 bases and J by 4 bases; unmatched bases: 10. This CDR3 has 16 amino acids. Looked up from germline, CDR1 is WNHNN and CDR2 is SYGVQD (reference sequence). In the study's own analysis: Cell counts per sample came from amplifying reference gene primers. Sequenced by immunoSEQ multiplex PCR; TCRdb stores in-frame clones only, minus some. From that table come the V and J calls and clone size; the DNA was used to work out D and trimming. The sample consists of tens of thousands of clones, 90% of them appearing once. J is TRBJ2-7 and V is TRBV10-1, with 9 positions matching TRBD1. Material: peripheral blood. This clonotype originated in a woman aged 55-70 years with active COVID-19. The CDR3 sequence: CASSDSGTGTIYEQYF. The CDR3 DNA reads TGCGCCAGCAGTGACTCCGGGACAGGGACGATATACGAGCAGTACTTC.